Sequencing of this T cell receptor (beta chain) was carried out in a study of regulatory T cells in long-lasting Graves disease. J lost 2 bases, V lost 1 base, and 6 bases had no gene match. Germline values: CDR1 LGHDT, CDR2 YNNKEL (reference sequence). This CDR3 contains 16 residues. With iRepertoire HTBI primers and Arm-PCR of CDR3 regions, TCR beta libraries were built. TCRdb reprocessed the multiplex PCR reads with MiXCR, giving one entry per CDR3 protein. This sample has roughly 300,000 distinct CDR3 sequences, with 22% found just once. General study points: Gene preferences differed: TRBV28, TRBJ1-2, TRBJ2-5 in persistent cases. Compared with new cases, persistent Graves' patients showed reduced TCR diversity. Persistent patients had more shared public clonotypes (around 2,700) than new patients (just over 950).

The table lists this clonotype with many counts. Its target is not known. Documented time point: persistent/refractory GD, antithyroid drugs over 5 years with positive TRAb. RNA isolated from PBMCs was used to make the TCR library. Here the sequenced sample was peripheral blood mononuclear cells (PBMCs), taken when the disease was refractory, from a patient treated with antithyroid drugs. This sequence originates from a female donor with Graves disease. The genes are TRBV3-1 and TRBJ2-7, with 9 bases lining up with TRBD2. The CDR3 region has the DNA TGTGCCAGCAGCCAAGGGGCGGGAGGGCCCCCCTACGAGCAGTACTTC. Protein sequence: CASSQGAGGPPYEQYF.